This T cell receptor beta chain originates from a study of breast tumors, draining lymph nodes, adjacent tissues. Overall study results and limits: Compared with lymph nodes, tumors were less diverse; compared with nontumor tissue, more. Tumor and nontumor repertoires were significantly more similar in luminal-like than in basal-like breast cancer. The lymph node origin of tumor T cells was framed as consistent with a hypothesis, not demonstrated. Findings are consistent with lymph node origin and intratumoral expansion of most tumor T cells.

Ten or more counts support this clonotype. Its antigen is unknown. TCRdb re-analysed the multiplex PCR reads in MiXCR, keeping a single row per CDR3 protein. The profile shows about 140,000 distinct CDR3 sequences, around a third of them singletons. The CDR3 extends over 17 amino acids. Trimming pared 0 bases from V and 3 bases from J, leaving 13 bases between. Per germline, CDR1 SGHDT and CDR2 YYEEEE. Axillary draining lymph nodes of breast cancer patients supplied the node samples. The sequence came from a female donor with breast cancer. Some clones in this sample may be carry-over from other donors' samples. The chain has TRBV5-6 and TRBJ2-6; D is tentatively TRBD1 or TRBD2 (5 bases each). The sample was axillary lymph node tissue. The CDR3 here is CASSLVGAPSGANVLTF. DNA of the CDR3: TGTGCCAGCAGCTTGGTCGGGGCCCCCAGTGGGGCCAACGTCCTGACTTTC.